The rows below give T cell receptor beta chains drawn from one sample of a study of blood T cell repertoires in COVID-19. The protocol was immunoSEQ multiplex PCR, while the TCRdb copy is restricted to in-frame clones and leaves out a portion. The sample has about 240,000 clones, about 80% seen once. The specimen sequenced was peripheral blood. The receptors shown here come from a woman older than 75 with acute or convalescent COVID-19. Each CDR3 is given with its conserved first and last residue. A D gene is named only where the DNA matches it firmly. The size entry is marked missing in some rows and otherwise reads once, few, many or a size class.

D gene: .
J gene: TRBJ1-6
clone size: .
V gene: TRBV5-4
CDR3 DNA: TGTGCCAGCAGCTTACTCCCTCCGGGACATAGTAATTCACCCCTCCACTTT
CDR3 protein: CASSLLPPGHSNSPLHF

D gene: .
J gene: TRBJ1-5
clone size: .
V gene: TRBV4-2
CDR3 DNA: TGTGCCAGCAGCCAAGATGCGGGGGGGCAGCCCCAGCATTTT
CDR3 protein: CASSQDAGGQPQHF

D gene: .
J gene: TRBJ2-5
clone size: .
V gene: TRBV14
CDR3 DNA: TGTGCCAGCAGCCGAAGAGGGGGACAAGAGACCCAGTACTTC
CDR3 protein: CASSRRGGQETQYF

D gene: .
J gene: TRBJ1-1
clone size: .
V gene: TRBV6-5
CDR3 DNA: TGTGCCAGCAGAATCAAACAGGGACCGAACACTGAAGCTTTCTTT
CDR3 protein: CASRIKQGPNTEAFF

D gene: TRBD1
J gene: TRBJ1-2
clone size: .
V gene: TRBV7-8
CDR3 DNA: TGTGCCAGCAGCTTAGAGGGGGCGGGCTATGGCTACACCTTC
CDR3 protein: CASSLEGAGYGYTF

D gene: TRBD1
J gene: TRBJ1-4
clone size: few
V gene: TRBV7-2
CDR3 DNA: TGTGCCAGCAGCTTAGGGGACAGGAAAAATGAAAAACTGTTTTTT
CDR3 protein: CASSLGDRKNEKLFF

D gene: .
J gene: TRBJ2-3
clone size: .
V gene: TRBV9
CDR3 DNA: TGTGCCAGCAGCGTAGGCCGGGTTTCAGATACGCAGTATTTT
CDR3 protein: CASSVGRVSDTQYF

D gene: .
J gene: TRBJ2-3
clone size: .
V gene: TRBV6-5
CDR3 DNA: TGTGCCAGCAGTTACTCGGGTGACAGCGCAGATACGCAGTATTTT
CDR3 protein: CASSYSGDSADTQYF

D gene: TRBD2
J gene: TRBJ2-1
clone size: .
V gene: TRBV6-1
CDR3 DNA: TGTGCCAGCAGTGTTAGCGGGGGGGCCGGTGTGGACGAGCAGTTCTTC
CDR3 protein: CASSVSGGAGVDEQFF

D gene: .
J gene: TRBJ1-4
clone size: .
V gene: TRBV2
CDR3 DNA: TGTGCCAGCAGTGAGGCAGGCGCAACTAATGAAAAACTGTTTTTT
CDR3 protein: CASSEAGATNEKLFF

D gene: .
J gene: TRBJ1-2
clone size: .
V gene: TRBV4-1
CDR3 DNA: TGCGCCAGCAGCCTGGAGGCGGGGGGTGGGGGCTACACCTTC
CDR3 protein: CASSLEAGGGGYTF

D gene: .
J gene: TRBJ2-2
clone size: .
V gene: TRBV2
CDR3 DNA: TGTGCCAGCAATCCGGGGTTCGCGAACACCGGGGAGCTGTTTTTT
CDR3 protein: CASNPGFANTGELFF

D gene: TRBD2
J gene: TRBJ2-1
clone size: .
V gene: TRBV20-1
CDR3 DNA: TGCAGTGCTAGTTCGGCTAGCGGGGCGGGTGAGCAGTTCTTC
CDR3 protein: CSASSASGAGEQFF

D gene: TRBD1
J gene: TRBJ1-6
clone size: .
V gene: TRBV24-1
CDR3 DNA: TGTGCCACCAGGCTCCGGGGACAGGGCTGGTCACCCCTCCACTTT
CDR3 protein: CATRLRGQGWSPLHF

D gene: .
J gene: TRBJ2-5
clone size: .
V gene: TRBV27
CDR3 DNA: TGTGCCAGCAGTTTCGGTACTAGCAGAGCCCAGTACTTC
CDR3 protein: CASSFGTSRAQYF

D gene: TRBD1
J gene: TRBJ2-1
clone size: .
V gene: TRBV29-1
CDR3 DNA: TGCAGCGTTCGGACAGGGGGATATGGGAATGAGCAGTTCTTC
CDR3 protein: CSVRTGGYGNEQFF

D gene: .
J gene: TRBJ1-1
clone size: few
V gene: TRBV5-1
CDR3 DNA: TGCGCCAGCAGCTTGGACGGGACCTCGGGGGGTAGGACTGAAGCTTTCTTT
CDR3 protein: CASSLDGTSGGRTEAFF

D gene: .
J gene: TRBJ1-4
clone size: .
V gene: TRBV24-1
CDR3 DNA: TGTGCCACCACAACGAGTCCAGGGGCAACTAATGAAAAACTGTTTTTT
CDR3 protein: CATTTSPGATNEKLFF

D gene: TRBD1
J gene: TRBJ1-2
clone size: few
V gene: TRBV5-1
CDR3 DNA: TGCGCCAGCAGCTTACAGGGGTTGGGGGATGGCTACACCTTC
CDR3 protein: CASSLQGLGDGYTF

D gene: .
J gene: TRBJ2-3
clone size: .
V gene: TRBV27
CDR3 DNA: TGTGCCAGCAGCCGACTCTCGGGCACAGATACGCAGTATTTT
CDR3 protein: CASSRLSGTDTQYF

D gene: .
J gene: TRBJ1-3
clone size: .
V gene: TRBV7-9
CDR3 DNA: TGTGCCAGCAGCTCCTGGGAGGGCAAAGGAAACACCATATATTTT
CDR3 protein: CASSSWEGKGNTIYF

D gene: .
J gene: TRBJ1-2
clone size: .
V gene: TRBV2
CDR3 DNA: TGTGCCAGCCAAGGTCGGTACAGGGACTATGGCTACACCTTC
CDR3 protein: CASQGRYRDYGYTF

D gene: .
J gene: TRBJ2-7
clone size: .
V gene: TRBV29-1
CDR3 DNA: TGCAGCGTTGGGCAGGGTATTTACGAGCAGTACTTC
CDR3 protein: CSVGQGIYEQYF

D gene: TRBD1
J gene: TRBJ1-1
clone size: .
V gene: TRBV12-3/TRBV12-4
CDR3 DNA: TGTGCCAGCAGTTTGGGACAGGGGACTGAAGCTTTCTTT
CDR3 protein: CASSLGQGTEAFF

D gene: .
J gene: TRBJ2-3
clone size: few
V gene: TRBV11-3
CDR3 DNA: TGTGCCAGCAGCCCAGGGTTGGATACGCAGTATTTT
CDR3 protein: CASSPGLDTQYF

D gene: TRBD1
J gene: TRBJ2-1
clone size: .
V gene: TRBV5-1
CDR3 DNA: TGCGCCAGCAGCTGGGACAGGGTTGGCAATGAGCAGTTCTTC
CDR3 protein: CASSWDRVGNEQFF

D gene: TRBD1
J gene: TRBJ2-2
clone size: .
V gene: TRBV28
CDR3 DNA: TGTGCCAGCAGTTTCTACAGGGGCGGCGGGGAGCTGTTTTTT
CDR3 protein: CASSFYRGGGELFF

D gene: TRBD2
J gene: TRBJ2-1
clone size: .
V gene: TRBV29-1
CDR3 DNA: TGCAGCGTTGTTAGCGGGGGCTACAATGAGCAGTTCTTC
CDR3 protein: CSVVSGGYNEQFF

D gene: .
J gene: TRBJ1-6
clone size: once
V gene: TRBV30
CDR3 DNA: TGTGCCTGGAAAGCTGCGCTGAATAATTCACCCCTCCACTTT
CDR3 protein: CAWKAALNNSPLHF

D gene: TRBD2
J gene: TRBJ2-3
clone size: .
V gene: TRBV3-1/TRBV3-2
CDR3 DNA: TGTGCCAGCAGCGGGGACTACCGCACAGATACGCAGTATTTT
CDR3 protein: CASSGDYRTDTQYF

D gene: .
J gene: TRBJ1-2
clone size: .
V gene: TRBV24-1
CDR3 DNA: TGTGCCACCAGTGATCCTCCTGCGGGCTATGGCTACACCTTC
CDR3 protein: CATSDPPAGYGYTF

D gene: .
J gene: TRBJ1-5
clone size: .
V gene: TRBV12-2
CDR3 DNA: TGTGCAAGTCGCTTGAGAGGGAGTCAGCCCCAGCATTTT
CDR3 protein: CASRLRGSQPQHF

D gene: .
J gene: TRBJ1-5
clone size: .
V gene: TRBV5-8
CDR3 DNA: TGTGCCAGCAGCTCGGGACATCTTAGCAATCAGCCCCAGCATTTT
CDR3 protein: CASSSGHLSNQPQHF

D gene: .
J gene: TRBJ1-5
clone size: .
V gene: TRBV12-3/TRBV12-4
CDR3 DNA: TGTGCCAGCAGGCAGAGGGTTTATCAGCCCCAGCATTTT
CDR3 protein: CASRQRVYQPQHF

D gene: .
J gene: TRBJ2-7
clone size: .
V gene: TRBV5-1
CDR3 DNA: TGCGCCAGCAGCTTGGGCCAGGGTGTCTCCTACGAGCAGTACTTC
CDR3 protein: CASSLGQGVSYEQYF

D gene: .
J gene: TRBJ1-1
clone size: .
V gene: TRBV6-5
CDR3 DNA: TGTGCCAGCAAGGAGGGGGGGATGAACACTGAAGCTTTCTTT
CDR3 protein: CASKEGGMNTEAFF

D gene: TRBD1
J gene: TRBJ1-1
clone size: .
V gene: TRBV5-6
CDR3 DNA: TGTGCCAGCAGCCGTGCCAGGGGGCATCGCACTGAAGCTTTCTTT
CDR3 protein: CASSRARGHRTEAFF

D gene: TRBD1
J gene: TRBJ1-6
clone size: .
V gene: TRBV5-8
CDR3 DNA: TGTGCCAGCAGCTTGGGCAGGGGGCCGAATTCACCCCTCCACTTT
CDR3 protein: CASSLGRGPNSPLHF

D gene: .
J gene: TRBJ2-1
clone size: .
V gene: TRBV13
CDR3 DNA: TGTGCCAGCAGCTTACGCAGCTACAATGAGCAGTTCTTC
CDR3 protein: CASSLRSYNEQFF

D gene: .
J gene: TRBJ2-5
clone size: .
V gene: TRBV11-2
CDR3 DNA: TGTGCCAGCAGAATCGACTGGGAGACCCAGTACTTC
CDR3 protein: CASRIDWETQYF

D gene: TRBD1
J gene: TRBJ2-3
clone size: .
V gene: TRBV5-1
CDR3 DNA: TGCGCCAGCAGCACCGGACAGGGGCCCACAGATACGCAGTATTTT
CDR3 protein: CASSTGQGPTDTQYF

D gene: .
J gene: TRBJ1-2
clone size: .
V gene: TRBV18
CDR3 DNA: TGTGCCAGCTCCGGCGAAAGGCGTATAGCAAACTATGGCTACACCTTC
CDR3 protein: CASSGERRIANYGYTF

D gene: TRBD2
J gene: TRBJ2-5
clone size: .
V gene: TRBV7-2
CDR3 DNA: TGTGCCAGCAGCTTACCTAGCGGGGTGGAGACCCAGTACTTC
CDR3 protein: CASSLPSGVETQYF

D gene: TRBD1
J gene: TRBJ1-1
clone size: .
V gene: TRBV5-4
CDR3 DNA: TGTGCCAGCAGCTCGACAGGGGGTTTTGAAGCTTTCTTT
CDR3 protein: CASSSTGGFEAFF

D gene: TRBD1
J gene: TRBJ2-7
clone size: .
V gene: TRBV28
CDR3 DNA: TGTGCCAGCAGTTCCTCGGGACAGTCACAATCCTACGAGCAGTACTTC
CDR3 protein: CASSSSGQSQSYEQYF

D gene: TRBD1
J gene: TRBJ1-2
clone size: .
V gene: TRBV19
CDR3 DNA: TGTGCCAGTGACTATACCCCGGGACAGGGGGCAAGTGGCTACACCTTC
CDR3 protein: CASDYTPGQGASGYTF

D gene: TRBD1
J gene: TRBJ1-4
clone size: .
V gene: TRBV30
CDR3 DNA: TGTGCCTGGAGTGACAGGGGTTTGTACGAAAAACTGTTTTTT
CDR3 protein: CAWSDRGLYEKLFF

D gene: TRBD1
J gene: TRBJ1-4
clone size: once
V gene: TRBV6-6
CDR3 DNA: TGTGCCAGCCAGCCAGGGGGGGAAAAACTGTTTTTT
CDR3 protein: CASQPGGEKLFF

D gene: TRBD2
J gene: TRBJ2-5
clone size: .
V gene: TRBV28
CDR3 DNA: TGTGCCAGCAGAACACTTGCGGGGGGCTTGGAGACCCAGTACTTC
CDR3 protein: CASRTLAGGLETQYF

D gene: .
J gene: TRBJ1-5
clone size: few
V gene: TRBV2
CDR3 DNA: TGTGCCAGCAGGGAACAGGGCTGGAATCAGCCCCAGCATTTT
CDR3 protein: CASREQGWNQPQHF

D gene: TRBD1
J gene: TRBJ2-2
clone size: .
V gene: TRBV5-1
CDR3 DNA: TGCGCCAGCGCCGTCGACAGGGGTGGCACCGGGGAGCTGTTTTTT
CDR3 protein: CASAVDRGGTGELFF

D gene: .
J gene: TRBJ1-5
clone size: .
V gene: TRBV7-9
CDR3 DNA: TGTGCCAGCAGTAAGCCCTTACAGGGTTCAGATCAGCCCCAGCATTTT
CDR3 protein: CASSKPLQGSDQPQHF

D gene: .
J gene: TRBJ1-4
clone size: few
V gene: TRBV5-1
CDR3 DNA: TGCGCCAGCAGCTTATTACAGGGTGAAGGGGAAAAACTGTTTTTT
CDR3 protein: CASSLLQGEGEKLFF

D gene: .
J gene: TRBJ1-5
clone size: .
V gene: TRBV2
CDR3 DNA: TGTGCCAGCAGGCCGGAGCCGAATCAGCCCCAGCATTTT
CDR3 protein: CASRPEPNQPQHF

D gene: TRBD2
J gene: TRBJ2-5
clone size: .
V gene: TRBV5-4
CDR3 DNA: TGTGCCAGCAGCAAACCCACTAGCGGGGAGGAGACCCAGTACTTC
CDR3 protein: CASSKPTSGEETQYF

D gene: TRBD2
J gene: TRBJ2-3
clone size: once
V gene: TRBV5-4
CDR3 DNA: TGTGCCAGCAGCTTGGTGGCGGGGGGCCCCACAGATACGCAGTATTTT
CDR3 protein: CASSLVAGGPTDTQYF

D gene: .
J gene: TRBJ2-5
clone size: few
V gene: TRBV29-1
CDR3 DNA: TGCAGCAATCTGGAGGAGGGGACGGGGACCCAGTACTTC
CDR3 protein: CSNLEEGTGTQYF

D gene: .
J gene: TRBJ1-5
clone size: .
V gene: TRBV15
CDR3 DNA: TGTGCCACCAGCCGCGGCAATCAGCCCCAGCATTTT
CDR3 protein: CATSRGNQPQHF

D gene: .
J gene: TRBJ2-7
clone size: .
V gene: TRBV7-2
CDR3 DNA: TGTGCCAGCAGCTTAGCTCAGTCTTCTTACGAGCAGTACTTC
CDR3 protein: CASSLAQSSYEQYF